The text below deals with one T cell receptor beta chain. The CDR3 is made up of 17 amino acids. The V gene end was trimmed by 4 bases and the J gene end by 3 bases; junction bases not matched to a gene: 11. Germline loops: CDR1 SGHVS, CDR2 FQNEAQ. The data stem from a study of T cell changes during pregnancy in multiple sclerosis. TCRdb's copy holds only in-frame clones and misses some; the assay was immunoSEQ multiplex PCR. Of around 70,000 clones in the sample, around nine tenths were seen once. This TCR derives from a female donor with multiple sclerosis, enrolled in a pregnancy study. Source: CD4+ T cells from peripheral blood mononuclear cells, taken after pregnancy. The gene calls are TRBV7-8 and TRBJ2-3, with 9 bases that match TRBD1. The CDR3 protein is CASSSEWDRVLTDTQYF. As DNA, the CDR3 is TGTGCCAGCAGCTCCGAATGGGACAGGGTCTTGACAGATACGCAGTATTTT.